The clone carrying this T cell receptor beta chain was seen at least ten times. The antigen remains unidentified. The data are from a study of T-cell reconstitution after alpha-beta-depleted transplantation in children. The study, taken as a whole, reports: Some patients' high day-60 TCRbeta diversity was traced to surviving recipient T cells and thymic progenitors. Reportedly, alpha-beta T cells present about two months post-transplant originated from several hundred expanded clones of graft origin. One year post-transplant, T-cell counts and diversity were largely derived from T cells produced anew.

For TCRbeta, the library was prepared with unique molecular identifiers. MiXCR, applied by TCRdb to the PCR reads, yields one record per CDR3 protein. The sample consists of 200,000 to 250,000 distinct CDR3 sequences, approximately 10% of them appearing once. The CDR3 has 14 amino acids. V lost 5 bases to trimming and J lost 4 bases; unmatched junction nucleotides: 5. Germline-derived CDR1 and CDR2 are LGHNT and FRNRAP. This specimen was PBMCs, taken before TCRalphabeta/CD19-depleted stem cell transplant. This clonotype was obtained from a child in the first two years of life with acute myeloid leukemia, due to receive a stem cell transplant. This rearrangement joins TRBV12-5 to TRBJ1-1, with TRBD1 identical over 9 bases. CDR3 protein: CASGTGTGLTEAFF. In DNA, the CDR3 is TGTGCTAGTGGTACCGGGACAGGGCTCACTGAAGCTTTCTTT.